Listed below are T cell receptor beta chains from one sample, sequenced in a study of CD8+CD57+ T cells in acquired aplastic anemia. TCRdb called the reads again in MiXCR, with one record for every CDR3 protein. The table lists hundreds of thousands of distinct CDR3 sequences, roughly 34% of them singletons, with less than 0.85% in the top ten. Sequencing was carried out using sorted CD4+, CD8+, or CD8+CD57+ T cells (not recorded which) from PBMCs. The origin of the receptors is a human donor with aplastic anemia. The CDR3 runs from the conserved cysteine through the conserved F or W. The order of the fields is D gene, J gene, V gene, clone size, CDR3 protein, CDR3 DNA. D genes are given only for firm matches. Clone size is stated in some rows and not others, as once, few, many or a class when expanded.

>TRBD2|TRBJ2-1|TRBV7-3|few
CASSPNSGGLNEQFF
TGTGCCAGCAGTCCAAACTCGGGGGGATTAAATGAGCAGTTCTTC
>-|TRBJ2-3|TRBV2|-
CASRKGGEDTQYF
TGTGCCAGCAGGAAGGGGGGGGAAGATACGCAGTATTTT
>-|TRBJ1-6|TRBV7-2|many
CASSLDPAYNSPLHF
TGTGCCAGCAGCTTAGACCCAGCTTATAATTCACCCCTCCACTTT
>TRBD2|TRBJ2-7|TRBV2|-
CASSAGTSGSCEQYF
TGTGCCAGCAGCGCCGGGACTAGCGGCTCCTGCGAGCAGTACTTC
>-|TRBJ1-3|TRBV4-1|-
CASSQPMSGMSGNTIYF
TGCGCCAGCAGCCAACCTATGTCAGGGATGTCTGGAAACACCATATATTTT
>-|TRBJ1-3|TRBV2|many
CASRRGEALTGNTIYF
TGTGCCAGCAGGAGGGGGGAAGCTCTGACCGGAAACACCATATATTTT
>TRBD1|TRBJ2-1|TRBV19|few
CASSTSTGTSYNEQFF
TGTGCCAGTAGTACCTCGACAGGGACCTCCTACAATGAGCAGTTCTTC
>-|TRBJ2-7|TRBV29-1|-
CSVEGGRHEQYF
TGCAGCGTTGAGGGGGGCCGCCACGAGCAGTACTTC
>-|TRBJ1-5|TRBV4-3|-
CASSQDSNSNQPQHF
TGCGCCAGCAGCCAAGACAGCAATAGCAATCAGCCCCAGCATTTT
>-|TRBJ1-5|TRBV19|many
CASTPDSRNQPQHF
TGTGCCAGTACGCCGGACAGTCGCAATCAGCCCCAGCATTTT